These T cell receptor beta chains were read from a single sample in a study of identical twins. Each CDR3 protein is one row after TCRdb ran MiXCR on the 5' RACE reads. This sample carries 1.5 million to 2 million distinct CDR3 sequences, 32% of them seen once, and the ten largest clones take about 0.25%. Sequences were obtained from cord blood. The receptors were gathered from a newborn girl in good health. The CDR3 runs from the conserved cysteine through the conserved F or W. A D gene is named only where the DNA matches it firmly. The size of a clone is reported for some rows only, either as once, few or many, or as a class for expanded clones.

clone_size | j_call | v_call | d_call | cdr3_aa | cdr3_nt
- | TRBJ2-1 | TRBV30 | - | CAWSEANEQFF | TGTGCCTGGAGTGAAGCCAATGAGCAGTTCTTC
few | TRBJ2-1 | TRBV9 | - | CASSVGGHSYNEQFF | TGTGCCAGCAGCGTAGGGGGCCACTCCTACAATGAGCAGTTCTTC
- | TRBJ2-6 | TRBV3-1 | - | CASSQGTGGSGTNVLTF | TGTGCCAGCAGCCAGGGGACGGGGGGCTCTGGGACCAACGTCCTGACTTTC
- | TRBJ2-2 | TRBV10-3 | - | CAISLTTGELFF | TGTGCCATCAGTTTGACCACCGGGGAGCTGTTTTTT
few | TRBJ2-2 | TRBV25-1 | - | CASSPRAANTGELFF | TGTGCCAGCAGTCCCCGGGCAGCGAACACCGGGGAGCTGTTTTTT
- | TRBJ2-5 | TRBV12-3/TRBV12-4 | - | CASSLVGEKETQYF | TGTGCCAGCAGTTTGGTAGGGGAGAAGGAGACCCAGTACTTC
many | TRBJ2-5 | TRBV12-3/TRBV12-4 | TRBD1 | CASSTTWDSQETQYF | TGTGCCAGCAGTACCACTTGGGACAGCCAAGAGACCCAGTACTTC
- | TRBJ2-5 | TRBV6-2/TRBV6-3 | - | CASSYSLAQETQYF | TGTGCCAGCAGTTACTCTCTAGCCCAAGAGACCCAGTACTTC
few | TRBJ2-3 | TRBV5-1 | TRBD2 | CASSLASGGPDTQYF | TGCGCCAGCAGCTTGGCTAGCGGGGGGCCAGATACGCAGTATTTT
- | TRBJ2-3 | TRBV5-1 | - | CASRGGTTDTQYF | TGCGCCAGCAGGGGCGGGACCACAGATACGCAGTATTTT
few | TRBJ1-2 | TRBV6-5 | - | CASSLQGSLSYGYTF | TGTGCCAGCAGCTTACAAGGCAGCCTAAGTTATGGCTACACCTTC
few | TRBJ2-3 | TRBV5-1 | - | CASSWRGPDTQYF | TGCGCCAGCAGCTGGCGGGGCCCAGATACGCAGTATTTT